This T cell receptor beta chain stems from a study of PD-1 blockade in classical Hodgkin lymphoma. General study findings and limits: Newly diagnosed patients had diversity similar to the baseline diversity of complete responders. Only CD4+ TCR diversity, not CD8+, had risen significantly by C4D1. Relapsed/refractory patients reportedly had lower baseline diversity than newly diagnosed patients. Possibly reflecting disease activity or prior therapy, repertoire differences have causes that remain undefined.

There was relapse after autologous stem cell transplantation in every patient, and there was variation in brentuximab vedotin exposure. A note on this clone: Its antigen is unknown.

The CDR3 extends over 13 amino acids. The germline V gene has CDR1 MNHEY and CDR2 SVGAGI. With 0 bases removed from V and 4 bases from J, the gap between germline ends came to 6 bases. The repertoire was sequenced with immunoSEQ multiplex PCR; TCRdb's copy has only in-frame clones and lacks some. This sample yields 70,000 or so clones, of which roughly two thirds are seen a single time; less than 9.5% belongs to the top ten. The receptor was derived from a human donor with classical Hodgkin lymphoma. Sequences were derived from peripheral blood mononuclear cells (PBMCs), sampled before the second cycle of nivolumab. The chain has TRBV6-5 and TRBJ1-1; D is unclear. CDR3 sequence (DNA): TGTGCCAGCAGTTACTCACGGGTCACTGAAGCTTTCTTT. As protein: CASSYSRVTEAFF.